This TCR beta chain stems from a study of T cell responses to AZD1222 COVID-19 vaccine (dated by TCRdb to the early 2020s). Concerning the study at large: Because spike-specific TCR depth and breadth did not differ between the two schedules, AZD1222 recipients who got a second dose at roughly 4 weeks were pooled with those who got a second dose at roughly 12 weeks. TCR sequencing covered fewer than 250 trial participants: 200 to 210 given two doses of AZD1222 and 26 given two doses of MenACWY control vaccine. Trial participants were enrolled into age subgroups of 18-55, 56-69 and 70-plus years, which contained roughly 140, 27 and 60 TCR-sequenced participants, respectively.

V is pared back by 2 bases and J by 2 bases, with 14 bases lying between the germline termini. The CDR3 spans 16 residues, from the cysteine through the phenylalanine. Only the CDR3 DNA is retained, 48 bases long and in frame from the first base. CDR1 and CDR2 were assigned from the germline V gene as MDHEN and SYDVKM. Points the paper makes about the study in general: Reportedly, close to half of the unique spike-specific TCRs recognized epitopes lying outside the regions that are mutated in the B.1.351 and B.1.1.7 variants. Conclusions about previously exposed vaccinees were limited because only six or seven AZD1222 recipients were SARS-CoV-2 seropositive at baseline. The 56-69-year group was small, and its depth increase did not reach significance, likely because of low power. Vaccine-associated CD4 TCRs spanned the whole spike protein, with dominant responses in regions 160-218 and 743-854. Participants were mostly white British and included more females than males, and it was suggested by the authors that clonal diversity may have been underestimated. Because no day 14 peak-response samples were available, the repertoires could be characterized only after the peak T cell response. Spike-specific TCR breadth and depth rose significantly after two AZD1222 doses compared with day 0 and with MenACWY recipients.

The CDR3 regions of human TCRbeta chains were analyzed by immunosequencing. As for the original processing: TCRs in the repertoires were matched against a reference library of SARS-CoV-2-specific TCRs that had been generated with the MIRA antigen-specificity platform. Breadth was defined as the fraction of unique TCRs that were SARS-CoV-2-associated, and depth was defined as the fraction of total T cells that were SARS-CoV-2-associated. Using the MIRA data, each spike-specific TCR was assigned both to the spike region to which the TCR was reactive and to a CD4 or CD8 class. Log10-transformed breadth and depth values were compared by one-way ANOVA with Sidak's multiple comparisons tests. Imported from immuneACCESS, the table was reduced by TCRdb to in-frame sequences with V and J called. These copies leave out some clones; in studies compared against another copy, an unresolved V gene accounts for under half, and the cause of the remainder is not known. That table furnishes V, J and clone size, whereas the DNA furnished D and trimming. The sample includes over 100,000 clones, with around nine tenths observed a single time. The top ten hold over 15% of the sample.

In the case of this clone: Its antigen specificity is not known. No base quality information exists; no much larger clone differs at one position.

Interpreted using the paper, the time point label stands for: baseline before first vaccination. Vaccinee samples came from UK trials COV001 and COV002, including a single-blind randomized controlled phase 2/3 trial of AZD1222 (ChAdOx1 nCoV-19) in healthy adults. For TCRbeta chain sequencing, PBMC samples from trial participants were taken at day 0 and at day 28 after the second dose. The sequence was collected from an adult in good health. The sequencing used peripheral blood, collected on day 0 of AZD1222 vaccination. The rearrangement combines TRBV28 with TRBJ2-3; a tentative D call is TRBD1 (6 bases match). The nucleotide sequence reads TGTGCCAGCAGTTTAGAGGGACAAGGTTTCACAGATACGCAGTATTTT. Its amino acids are CASSLEGQGFTDTQYF.